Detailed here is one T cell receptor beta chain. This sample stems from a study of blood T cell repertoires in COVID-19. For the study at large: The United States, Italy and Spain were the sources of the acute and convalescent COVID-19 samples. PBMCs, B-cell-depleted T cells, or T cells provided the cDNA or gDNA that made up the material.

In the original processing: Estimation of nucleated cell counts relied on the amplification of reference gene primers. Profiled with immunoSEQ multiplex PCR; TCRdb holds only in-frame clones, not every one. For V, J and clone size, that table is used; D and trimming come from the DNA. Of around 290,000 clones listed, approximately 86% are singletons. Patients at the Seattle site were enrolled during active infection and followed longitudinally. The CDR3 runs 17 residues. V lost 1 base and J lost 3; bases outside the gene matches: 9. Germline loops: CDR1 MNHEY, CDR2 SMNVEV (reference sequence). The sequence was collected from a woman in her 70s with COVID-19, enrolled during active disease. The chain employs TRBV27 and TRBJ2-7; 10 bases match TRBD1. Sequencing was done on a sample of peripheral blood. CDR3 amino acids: CASSLWRGDRGFYEQYF. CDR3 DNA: TGTGCCAGCAGTTTATGGAGGGGGGACAGGGGCTTCTACGAGCAGTACTTC.